Here is one T cell receptor (beta chain) with its context. Its antigen is currently unknown. TCRdb keeps only in-frame clones here, not all; method: immunoSEQ multiplex PCR. The table lists about 75,000 clones, about 90% of them singletons. The data were obtained in a study of OX40 agonist ivuxolimab in advanced cancers. Study-wide context: An anti-OX40 (CD134) antibody with agonistic activity, ivuxolimab, was administered to patients. Study-wide results and limits: CD8+ T cells averaged more expanded clones than CD4+.

Germline CDR1 GTSNPN, CDR2 SVGIG (reference sequence). V was clipped by 8 bases and J by 3 bases, with 21 bases between them. CDR3 size: 15 residues. V is TRBV30 and J is TRBJ2-3, with D perhaps matching TRBD2 (5 bases). Sequences were derived from CD4+ or CD8+ T cells sorted from blood, sampled in a trial of the OX40 agonist ivuxolimab. The sequence was collected from an adult with an advanced solid tumor such as melanoma, head and neck, liver or kidney cancer. CDR3 bases: TGTGCCGCAAACCCTAGCCCGGTAGGGACAGATACGCAGTATTTT. Its translation: CAANPSPVGTDTQYF.